The 16 T cell receptor beta chains below were found in one sample sequenced in a study of cytomegalovirus exposure and HLA in healthy donors. The PCR was carried out with 60 Vbeta primers and 13 Jbeta primers. Here immunoSEQ multiplex PCR was the method, and the copy in TCRdb shows in-frame clones only, minus some. Altogether approximately 120,000 clones are present, roughly 85% being singletons, with the ten largest covering about 3.5%. The material sequenced was PBMCs. The receptors originated from a woman between 40 and 55 years old in good health and CMV-seropositive.

This sequence joins TRBV5-1 and TRBJ1-2; 8 bases line up with TRBD1. From germline, CDR1 is SGHRS and CDR2 YFSETQ. The CDR3 runs to 14 residues. V dropped 4 bases and J dropped 4; count of bases not matched to a gene: 6. CDR3 in DNA: TGCGCCAGCAGCGACGGACAGGGTGGCTATGGCTACACCTTC. It is translated as CASSDGQGGYGYTF. The full variable domain, rest sourced from reference TRBV5-1 and TRBJ1-2, is KAGVTQTPRYLIKTRGQQVTLSCSPISGHRSVSWYQQTPGQGLQFLFEYFSETQRNKGNFPGRFSGRQFSNSRSEMNVSTLELGDSALYLCASSDGQGGYGYTFGSGTRLTVV.

In this sample, this clone turned up a few times. The chain joins TRBV5-1 to TRBJ1-3; 8 nucleotides align to TRBD1. The CDR3 is 15 residues long. Germline CDR1 reads SGHRS; CDR2 reads YFSETQ. V lost 3 bases to trimming and J lost 8 bases; unmatched junction nucleotides: 10. CDR3 coding DNA: TGCGCCAGCAGCTATGGACAGGGCACAGGCTACACCATATATTTT. Residues: CASSYGQGTGYTIYF. Full variable domain (rest looked up from reference TRBV5-1 and TRBJ1-3): KAGVTQTPRYLIKTRGQQVTLSCSPISGHRSVSWYQQTPGQGLQFLFEYFSETQRNKGNFPGRFSGRQFSNSRSEMNVSTLELGDSALYLCASSYGQGTGYTIYFGEGSWLTVV.

Details on this clone: The junction departs from the called germline gene at one end, perhaps through a read error. V usage is TRBV28 and J usage is TRBJ1-1, with TRBD1 matching 7 bases. Germline V lookup: CDR1 MDHEN, CDR2 SYDVKM. The CDR3 is 14 amino acids. The CDR3 loop reads CASSLTGVVTGAFF. CDR3 nucleotide sequence: TGTGCCAGCAGTTTAACAGGGGTTGTAACTGGAGCTTTCTTT.

This rearrangement joins TRBV28 to TRBJ1-2, with TRBD1 identical over 9 bases. The CDR3 extends over 14 amino acids. The germline gives CDR1 MDHEN, CDR2 SYDVKM. Losses at the gene ends were 0 bases for V and 14 bases for J; bases not matched to a gene: 10. The CDR3 region is CASSLWEGQGRMTF. The DNA for the CDR3 is TGTGCCAGCAGTTTATGGGAGGGACAGGGTAGAATGACCTTC.

The chain uses TRBV19 and TRBJ1-1; D is uncertain. CDR1 is LNHDA and CDR2 is SQIVND in the germline V gene (reference sequence). The CDR3 length is 12 residues. V lost 2 bases and J 1 base, leaving 2 bases between the germline ends. In nucleotides, the CDR3 is TGTGCCAGTAGTATACAGAACACTGAAGCTTTCTTT. Its translation is CASSIQNTEAFF.

This clone was detected once. The CDR3 reads CAWSRDRSNQPQHF. The CDR3 DNA sequence: TGTGCCTGGAGTAGGGACAGGAGCAATCAGCCCCAGCATTTT. The chain joins TRBV30 to TRBJ1-5, with 8 bases that match TRBD1. Losses at the gene ends were 2 bases for V and 1 base for J; bases not matched to a gene: 1. CDR1 is GTSNPN, CDR2 SVGIG, per germline (reference sequence). The CDR3 has 14 residues.

The V and J genes are TRBV5-6 and TRBJ2-1; maybe TRBD2 (6 bases). Trimming stripped 0 bases from V and 1 base from J, with 14 bases between. This CDR3 region has 17 residues. Looked up from germline, CDR1 is SGHDT and CDR2 is YYEEEE. Here the CDR3 DNA reads TGTGCCAGCAGCTTGGCCGGGCGGGATCTGTCCTACAATGAGCAGTTCTTC. Protein: CASSLAGRDLSYNEQFF. The variable domain in full, with the rest retrieved from reference TRBV5-6 and TRBJ2-1, is DAGVTQSPTHLIKTRGQQVTLRCSPKSGHDTVSWYQQALGQGPQFIFQYYEEEERQRGNFPDRFSGHQFPNYSSELNVNALLLGDSALYLCASSLAGRDLSYNEQFFGPGTRLTVL.

The chain is built from TRBV28 and TRBJ2-3, with 7 bases lining up with TRBD1. The J segment lost 1 base and the V segment lost 5 bases, leaving 6 bases of the junction unmatched. Germline V gene lookup returns CDR1 MDHEN and CDR2 SYDVKM. The CDR3 runs to 15 residues. CDR3 sequence: CASSPEGAGTDTQYF. CDR3 sequence (DNA): TGTGCCAGCAGTCCCGAGGGGGCGGGCACAGATACGCAGTATTTT.

This rearrangement joins TRBV30 to TRBJ2-7; TRBD1 aligns across 7 bases. Trimming at V came to 5 bases and at J to 0 bases, leaving 7 bases not matched to a gene. CDR3 size: 14 residues. Germline CDR1 is GTSNPN and CDR2 is SVGIG (reference sequence). The CDR3 spells CAWGQTGYSYEQYF. CDR3 sequence (DNA): TGTGCCTGGGGCCAGACAGGGTACTCCTACGAGCAGTACTTC. Complete variable domain (other parts from reference TRBV30 and TRBJ2-7): SQTIHQWPATLVQPVGSPLSLECTVEGTSNPNLYWYRQAAGRGLQLLFYSVGIGQISSEVPQNLSASRPQDRQFILSSKKLLLSDSGFYLCAWGQTGYSYEQYFGPGTRLTVT.

This clone was found a few times. The V gene is TRBV12-5, the J gene TRBJ1-3; 7 bases line up with TRBD1. Germline V gives CDR1 LGHNT, CDR2 FRNRAP. CDR3 length: 17 residues. The ends lost 5 bases at V and 0 bases at J; junction bases unmatched: 10. The CDR3 loop reads CASGPGQPSSSGNTIYF. CDR3 nucleotides: TGTGCTAGTGGTCCGGGACAGCCATCGAGCTCTGGAAACACCATATATTTT.

CDR3 in amino acids: CASSATGEVYEQYF. The CDR3 DNA follows: TGTGCCAGCAGTGCAACGGGAGAGGTATACGAGCAGTACTTC. This chain links TRBV6-1 with TRBJ2-7; D possibly corresponds to TRBD2 (6 bases). Deletions cut 4 bases from V and 4 bases from J, with 14 bases between. This CDR3 has 14 residues. CDR1 MNHNS and CDR2 SASEGT come from the germline V gene.

As for this clone: One end of the junction varies from germline; a read error may be responsible. This sequence joins TRBV19 and TRBJ2-2; no reliable D call. The CDR3 contains 14 residues. Per germline, CDR1 LNHDA and CDR2 SQIVND (reference sequence). CDR3 residues: CASSITKNAGELFF. Here the CDR3 DNA reads TGTGCCAGTAGTATCACTAAGAACGCCGGGGAGCTGTTTTTT.

The rearrangement links TRBV11-2 to TRBJ2-3; TRBD2 matches 11 bases. The CDR3 contains 16 residues. V shed 5 bases and J 9 bases; nucleotides not matched to a gene: 13. Germline V gene sequence: CDR1 SGHAT, CDR2 FQNNGV. DNA for the CDR3: TGTGCCAGCAGCCCACTTAGCGGGAGGGCCGGGGGGACGCAGTATTTT. Its translation is CASSPLSGRAGGTQYF.

This clone came up once. The chain recombines TRBV27 with TRBJ1-5; tentative D call: TRBD1 (6 bases). The germline V gene encodes CDR1 MNHEY and CDR2 SMNVEV (reference sequence). Trimming removed 3 bases from V and 1 base from J, with 10 bases in between. CDR3 length: 15 residues. CDR3 amino acids: CASSLGAGSNQPQHF. The CDR3 DNA is TGTGCCAGCAGTTTGGGGGCAGGGAGCAATCAGCCCCAGCATTTT.

The J gene is TRBJ1-2, the V gene TRBV27; 7 nucleotides align to TRBD1. This CDR3 spans 13 amino acids. The ends lost 7 bases at V and 3 bases at J; junction bases unmatched: 5. Germline V gene data show CDR1 as MNHEY and CDR2 as SMNVEV (reference sequence). CDR3 residues: CASKGGYDYGYTF. The CDR3 nucleotides read TGTGCCAGCAAAGGGGGCTATGACTATGGCTACACCTTC.

The genes are TRBV7-2 and TRBJ2-1, with D possibly TRBD1 on 5 matching bases. Trimming took 5 bases from V and 5 from J, leaving 10 bases between them. Germline CDR1 and CDR2: SGHTA and FQGNSA. This CDR3 has 13 amino acids. The CDR3 loop is CASSIGHNNEQFF. CDR3 bases: TGTGCCAGCAGCATAGGACACAACAATGAGCAGTTCTTC.